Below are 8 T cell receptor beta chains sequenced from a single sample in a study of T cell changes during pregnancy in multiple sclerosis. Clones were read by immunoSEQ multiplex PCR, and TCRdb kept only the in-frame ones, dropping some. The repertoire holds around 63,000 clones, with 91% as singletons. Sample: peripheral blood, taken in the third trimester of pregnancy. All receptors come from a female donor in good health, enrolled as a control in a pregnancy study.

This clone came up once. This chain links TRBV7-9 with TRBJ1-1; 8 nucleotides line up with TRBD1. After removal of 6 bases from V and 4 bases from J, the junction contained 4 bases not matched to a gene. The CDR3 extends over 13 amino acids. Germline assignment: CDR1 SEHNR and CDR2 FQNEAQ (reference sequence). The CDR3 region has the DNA TGTGCCAGCAGGCCAACAGGGGGCACTGAAGCTTTCTTT. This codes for CASRPTGGTEAFF.

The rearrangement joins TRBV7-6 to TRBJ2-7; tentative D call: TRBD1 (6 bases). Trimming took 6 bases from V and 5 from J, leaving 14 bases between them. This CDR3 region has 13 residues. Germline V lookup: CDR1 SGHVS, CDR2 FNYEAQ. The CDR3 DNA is TGTGCCAGCAGACCCACAGGGAGCCACGAGCAGTACTTC. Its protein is CASRPTGSHEQYF. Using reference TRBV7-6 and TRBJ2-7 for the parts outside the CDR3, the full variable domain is GAGVSQSPRYKVTKRGQDVALRCDPISGHVSLYWYRQALGQGPEFLTYFNYEAQQDKSGLPNDRFSAERPEGSISTLTIQRTEQRDSAMYRCASRPTGSHEQYFGPGTRLTVT.

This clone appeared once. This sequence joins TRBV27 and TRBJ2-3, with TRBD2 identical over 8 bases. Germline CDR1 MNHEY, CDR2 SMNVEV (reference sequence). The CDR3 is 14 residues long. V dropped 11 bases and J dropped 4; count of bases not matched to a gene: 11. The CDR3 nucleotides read TGTGCCGCAAGTCTTGGGCGGGAGGCAGATACGCAGTATTTT. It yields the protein CAASLGREADTQYF.

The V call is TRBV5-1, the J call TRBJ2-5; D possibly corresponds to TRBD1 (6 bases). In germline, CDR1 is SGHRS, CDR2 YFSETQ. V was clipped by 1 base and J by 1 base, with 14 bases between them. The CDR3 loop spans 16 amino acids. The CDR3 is CASSLQPGTLQETQYF. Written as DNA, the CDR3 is TGCGCCAGCAGCTTGCAACCCGGGACACTCCAAGAGACCCAGTACTTC.

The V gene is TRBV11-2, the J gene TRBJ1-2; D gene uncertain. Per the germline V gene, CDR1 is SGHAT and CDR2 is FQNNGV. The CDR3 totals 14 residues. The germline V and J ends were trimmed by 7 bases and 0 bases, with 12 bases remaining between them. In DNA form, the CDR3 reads TGTGCCAGCACCCGAGTGGTAGCTAACTATGGCTACACCTTC. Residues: CASTRVVANYGYTF.

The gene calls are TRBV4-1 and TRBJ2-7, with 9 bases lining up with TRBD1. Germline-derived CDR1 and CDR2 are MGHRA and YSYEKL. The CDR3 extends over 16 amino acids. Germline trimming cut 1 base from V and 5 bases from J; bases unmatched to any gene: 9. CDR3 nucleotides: TGCGCCAGCAGCCAAGGACCTGGGGACAGGGCCCACGAGCAGTACTTC. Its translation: CASSQGPGDRAHEQYF.

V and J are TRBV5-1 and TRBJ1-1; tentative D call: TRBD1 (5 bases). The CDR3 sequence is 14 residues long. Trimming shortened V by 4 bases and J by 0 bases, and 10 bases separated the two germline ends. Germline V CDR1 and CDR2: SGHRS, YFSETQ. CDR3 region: CASSDSRMNTEAFF. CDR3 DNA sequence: TGCGCCAGCAGCGACAGCCGCATGAACACTGAAGCTTTCTTT.

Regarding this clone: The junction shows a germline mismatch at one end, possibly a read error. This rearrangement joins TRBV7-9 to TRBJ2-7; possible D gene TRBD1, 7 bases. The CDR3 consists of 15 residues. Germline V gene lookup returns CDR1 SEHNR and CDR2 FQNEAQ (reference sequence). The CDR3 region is CASSGRQGLSSEQYF. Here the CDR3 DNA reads TGTGCCAGCAGCGGTAGACAGGGACTTTCCTCCGAGCAGTACTTC.